This is a list of T cell receptor beta chains from one sample in a study of T-cell reconstitution after alpha-beta-depleted transplantation in children. Via MiXCR, TCRdb re-called the PCR reads, giving one row per CDR3 protein. The top ten clones hold roughly 2% of a sample with about 490,000 distinct CDR3 sequences, 10% to 13% of them seen once. Material: PBMCs, obtained before TCRalphabeta/CD19-depleted stem cell transplant. These receptors all stem from a child aged 2 to 15 with inherited bone marrow failure, due to receive a stem cell transplant. Each CDR3 is given with its conserved first and last residue. Fields, in order: V gene, J gene, D gene, clone size, CDR3 DNA, CDR3 protein. The D gene is left open where the match is weak. Clone size is not always given. Where it is, it says once, few, many or a class for expanded clones.

v_gene: TRBV12-3/TRBV12-4
j_gene: TRBJ2-2
d_gene: NA
abundance: few
CDR3nt: TGTGCCAGCAGTTCGGGGGCGGGCACCGGGGAGCTGTTTTTT
CDR3aa: CASSSGAGTGELFF

v_gene: TRBV10-3
j_gene: TRBJ2-1
d_gene: TRBD2
abundance: few
CDR3nt: TGTGCCATCAGTGAGTCCCTAGCGGGAGTAGATGAGCAGTTCTTC
CDR3aa: CAISESLAGVDEQFF

v_gene: TRBV28
j_gene: TRBJ2-1
d_gene: NA
abundance: many
CDR3nt: TGTGCCAGCAGCGTGCTAGATTCCAATGAGCAGTTCTTC
CDR3aa: CASSVLDSNEQFF

v_gene: TRBV12-3/TRBV12-4
j_gene: TRBJ2-7
d_gene: NA
abundance: many
CDR3nt: TGTGCCAGCAGACCCGGCGGTCCAAGGGGCGAGCAGTACTTC
CDR3aa: CASRPGGPRGEQYF

v_gene: TRBV20-1
j_gene: TRBJ2-5
d_gene: NA
abundance: few
CDR3nt: TGCAGTGCTAAGGGGGGATTGGACTTTCTACAAGAGACCCAGTACTTC
CDR3aa: CSAKGGLDFLQETQYF

v_gene: TRBV27
j_gene: TRBJ2-3
d_gene: TRBD1
abundance: few
CDR3nt: TGTGCCAGCAGTTCGAGACAGGGGGTATGGGGGTGGGTGGATACGCAGTATTTT
CDR3aa: CASSSRQGVWGWVDTQYF

v_gene: TRBV5-1
j_gene: TRBJ2-2
d_gene: NA
abundance: many
CDR3nt: TGCGCCAGCAGTGCAGCACACGACACCGGGGAGCTGTTTTTT
CDR3aa: CASSAAHDTGELFF

v_gene: TRBV30
j_gene: TRBJ2-7
d_gene: TRBD1
abundance: many
CDR3nt: TGTGCCTGGAGTCAGGGGGATATAGCATACGAGCAGTACTTC
CDR3aa: CAWSQGDIAYEQYF

v_gene: TRBV28
j_gene: TRBJ1-5
d_gene: NA
abundance: many
CDR3nt: TGTGCCAGCGCCGCGGGATATAGCAATCAGCCCCAGCATTTT
CDR3aa: CASAAGYSNQPQHF

v_gene: TRBV9
j_gene: TRBJ2-2
d_gene: TRBD2
abundance: many
CDR3nt: TGTGCCAGCAGCGTCCTAGCGGGAGGGAGCACCGGGGAGCTGTTTTTT
CDR3aa: CASSVLAGGSTGELFF

v_gene: TRBV20-1
j_gene: TRBJ2-6
d_gene: NA
abundance: NA
CDR3nt: TGCAGTGCTACCGCCTTCTCTGGGGCCAACGTCCTGACTTTC
CDR3aa: CSATAFSGANVLTF

v_gene: TRBV29-1
j_gene: TRBJ1-2
d_gene: TRBD1
abundance: few
CDR3nt: TGCAGCGTAGTACCCCCAGGGGGCCATGGCTACACCTTC
CDR3aa: CSVVPPGGHGYTF

v_gene: TRBV6-2/TRBV6-3
j_gene: TRBJ2-3
d_gene: NA
abundance: many
CDR3nt: TGTGCCAGCAGTTACCTCAATAGCGAAACCGATACGCAGTATTTT
CDR3aa: CASSYLNSETDTQYF

v_gene: TRBV11-2
j_gene: TRBJ2-1
d_gene: NA
abundance: many
CDR3nt: TGTGCCAGCAGCTTATTGGACGGGAGAGTTCCCTACAATGAGCAGTTCTTC
CDR3aa: CASSLLDGRVPYNEQFF

v_gene: TRBV6-5
j_gene: TRBJ2-5
d_gene: NA
abundance: many
CDR3nt: TGTGCCAGCAGTTACGCTGACACGTACCAAGAGACCCAGTACTTC
CDR3aa: CASSYADTYQETQYF

v_gene: TRBV30
j_gene: TRBJ2-1
d_gene: NA
abundance: many
CDR3nt: TGTGCCTGGATCGCGGACCCCTACAATGAGCAGTTCTTC
CDR3aa: CAWIADPYNEQFF

v_gene: TRBV7-2
j_gene: TRBJ2-6
d_gene: NA
abundance: few
CDR3nt: TGTGCCAGCAGCCGGACCCTAGGTCCCTCTGGGGCCAACGTCCTGACTTTC
CDR3aa: CASSRTLGPSGANVLTF

v_gene: TRBV9
j_gene: TRBJ1-5
d_gene: TRBD1
abundance: many
CDR3nt: TGTGCCAGCAGCGTAGGAGGGGGCTATCAGCCCCAGCATTTT
CDR3aa: CASSVGGGYQPQHF

v_gene: TRBV12-3/TRBV12-4
j_gene: TRBJ2-1
d_gene: NA
abundance: many
CDR3nt: TGTGCCAGCAGTTCCGGGGACTTTTACAATGAGCAGTTCTTC
CDR3aa: CASSSGDFYNEQFF

v_gene: TRBV10-3
j_gene: TRBJ2-7
d_gene: TRBD2
abundance: many
CDR3nt: TGTGCCATCAGCCTAGCGGAGTCCTACGAGCAGTACTTC
CDR3aa: CAISLAESYEQYF

v_gene: TRBV27
j_gene: TRBJ2-1
d_gene: NA
abundance: NA
CDR3nt: TGTGCCAGCAGTTTGACTCCATATATCTACAATGAGCAGTTCTTC
CDR3aa: CASSLTPYIYNEQFF

v_gene: TRBV20-1
j_gene: TRBJ1-6
d_gene: TRBD1
abundance: few
CDR3nt: TGCAGTGCCCGGACAGGGACTAATTCACCCCTCCACTTT
CDR3aa: CSARTGTNSPLHF

v_gene: TRBV27
j_gene: TRBJ2-2
d_gene: NA
abundance: many
CDR3nt: TGTGCCAGCAGTTTAGGGCCCGGGGCCGGCGGGGAGCTGTTTTTT
CDR3aa: CASSLGPGAGGELFF